These T cell receptor beta chains were read from a single sample in a study of T cell responses to AZD1222 COVID-19 vaccine. Produced via immunoSEQ multiplex PCR; TCRdb's table is partial and in-frame only. The sample includes 25,000 to 35,000 clones, over 75% of them seen just once. The sample consisted of peripheral blood, taken on day 0 of AZD1222 vaccination. These receptors were taken from an adult in good health. Both conserved end residues are trimmed from each CDR3.

v_call cdr3_aa
TRBV12-5 ASGLVVRGQGELRYNEQF
TRBV27 ASRRTQDLLNYNEQF
TRBV7-2 ASSRDGSTDTQY
TRBV7-9 ASSLAVAKNIQY
TRBV5-1 ASSWKGGYNSPLH
TRBV18 ASSFRDRGGYT
TRBV6-4 ASSDPAGELF
TRBV29-1 SVKPTGDEKLF
TRBV11-2 ASSIGTARYEQY
TRBV27 ASSTGAAPQPQH
TRBV7-2 ASSLGGGLNEKLF
TRBV15 ATSRGDSDTQY
TRBV7-8 ASSRGHYEQY
TRBV3-1/TRBV3-2 ASSQESAYGYT
TRBV11-2 ASSFSGLNTEAF
TRBV7-2 ASSLEAGEYEQF
TRBV7-2 ASSLEKGNYGYT
TRBV4-2 ASSHPGQGIANYGYT
TRBV29-1 SVGSSVEQF
TRBV6-5 ASRAQGGREQY
TRBV10-2 ASKQGGTEAF
TRBV27 ASLPGQTNTGELF
TRBV7-9 ASRATYTGELF
TRBV12-3/TRBV12-4 ASSLTGGRSYT
TRBV3-1/TRBV3-2 ASSQGFTQPQH
TRBV5-1 ASSKWTSANTDTQY
TRBV18 ASSLRDGYVVFSTDTQY
TRBV29-1 SVGSGYRASTDTQY
TRBV5-1 ASSFVGPGPNGELF
TRBV29-1 SAQKSLAGLTDTQY
TRBV6-5 ASSYSANTEAF
TRBV11-2 ASSLQGRLNTEAF
TRBV7-3 ASSPAGGRTGELF
TRBV18 ASSPTGTGGQPQH
TRBV7-8 ASSLQTEDYGYT
TRBV18 ASSPRGGEIFIGYT
TRBV6-1 ASSRGQGVIYT
TRBV7-2 ASSLFLAGSYNEQF
TRBV7-9 ASSLRGGDEKLF
TRBV12-3/TRBV12-4 ASSSDFYGYT
TRBV19 ASSIDNRREQY
TRBV4-1 ASSGDFNEKLF
TRBV5-4 ASSLGRPSGRTSDTQY
TRBV4-1 ASSQEGHGFGEQF
TRBV7-3 ASSLFGAANTGELF
TRBV19 ASSPTSGGPKGNEQF
TRBV14 ASSPRGPRGETQY
TRBV7-9 ASSPGLAGSNTGELF
TRBV7-3 ASSLSGGNNEQF
TRBV15 ATSRDQQGWGNEQF
TRBV7-7 ASSHIDRLNEQF
TRBV2 ASSDTGGYEKLF